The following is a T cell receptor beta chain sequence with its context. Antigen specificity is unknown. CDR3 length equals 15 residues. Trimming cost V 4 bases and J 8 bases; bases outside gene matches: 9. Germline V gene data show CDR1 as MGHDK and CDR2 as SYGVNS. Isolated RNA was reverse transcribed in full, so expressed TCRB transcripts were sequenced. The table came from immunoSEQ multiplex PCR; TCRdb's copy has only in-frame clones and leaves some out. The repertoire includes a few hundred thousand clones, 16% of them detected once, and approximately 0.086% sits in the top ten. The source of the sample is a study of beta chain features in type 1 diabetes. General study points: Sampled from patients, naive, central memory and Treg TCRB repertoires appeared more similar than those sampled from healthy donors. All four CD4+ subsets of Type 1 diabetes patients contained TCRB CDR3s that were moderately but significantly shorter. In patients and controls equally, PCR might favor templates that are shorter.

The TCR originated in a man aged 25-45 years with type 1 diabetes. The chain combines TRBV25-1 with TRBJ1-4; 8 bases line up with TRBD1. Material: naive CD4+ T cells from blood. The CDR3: CASSGSRGPGEKLFF. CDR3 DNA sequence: TGTGCCAGCAGTGGCTCCAGGGGGCCGGGAGAAAAACTGTTTTTT.